This entry lists 18 T cell receptor beta chains sequenced from one sample in a study of regulatory T cells in long-lasting Graves disease (dated by TCRdb to about 2021). The library was prepared using multiplex PCR. The sequencing machine was an Illumina HiSeq 4000. TCR beta libraries were built with iRepertoire HTBI primers and Arm-PCR amplification of CDR3 regions. TCRdb trimmed public reads at Q25 via fastp, called clones via MiXCR and kept in-frame beta chains. Records with the same CDR3 protein are collapsed into one entry carrying the most frequent genes and DNA. The table for this sample lists some 300,000 distinct CDR3 sequences; roughly a fifth of them were counted only once. Roughly three fifths of the sample is taken by the ten largest. Sample time point, as interpreted from the label and publication: persistent/refractory GD, antithyroid drugs over 5 years with positive TRAb. For both TCR sequencing and RNA sequencing, RNA was extracted from PBMCs using TRIzol.

This material consisted of peripheral blood mononuclear cells (PBMCs), taken when the disease was refractory, from a patient treated with antithyroid drugs. The receptors derive from a female donor with Graves disease.

This clonotype was seen ten or more times. The CDR3 spells CASSRQPGQGWEQYF. The CDR3 coding sequence is TGTGCCAGCAGCAGACAGCCGGGACAGGGATGGGAGCAGTACTTC. The genes are TRBV9 and TRBJ2-7, with TRBD1 matching over 9 bases. With V trimmed by 4 bases and J by 7 bases, 12 bases remained unmatched. This CDR3 is built from 15 residues. CDR1 and CDR2 (germline): SGDLS, YYNGEE.

Many counts were recorded for this clonotype. V gene TRBV5-5 combines with J gene TRBJ2-2, with D perhaps matching TRBD2 (5 bases). Trimming took 6 bases from V and 0 from J, leaving 15 bases between them. Per germline, CDR1 SGHKS and CDR2 YYEKEE (reference sequence). This CDR3 spans 16 amino acids. In nucleotides, the CDR3 is TGTGCCAGCATCCCACGCGGGCCAGCGAACACCGGGGAGCTGTTTTTT. It encodes CASIPRGPANTGELFF.

In the case of this clonotype: This clone may be a read error of a much larger clone one base away. This chain uses TRBV2 with TRBJ2-7; a possible D gene is TRBD2 (5 bases). This CDR3 is 13 amino acids long. Germline V CDR1 and CDR2: SNHLY, FYNNEI. DNA of the CDR3: TGTGCCAGCAAGCGTATGCTCGGGAACGAGCAGTGCTTC. It is translated as CASKRMLGNEQCF.

This rearrangement joins TRBV27 to TRBJ2-2; TRBD2 matches at 10 bases. This CDR3 has 16 amino acids. J was trimmed by 0 bases and V by 10 bases; bases with no gene match: 8. CDR1 is MNHEY, CDR2 SMNVEV, per germline (reference sequence). DNA of the CDR3: TGTGCCACCCTATCTAGCGGGAGTTCGAACACCGGGGAGCTGTTTTTT. Translation gives CATLSSGSSNTGELFF.

The rearrangement links TRBV27 to TRBJ2-2; 12 bases agree with TRBD2. CDR1 is MNHEY and CDR2 is SMNVEV in the germline V gene (reference sequence). This CDR3 comprises 15 residues. V lost 6 bases and J lost 6; bases outside the gene matches: 5. CDR3 in amino acids: CASSETSGSSGELFF. For the CDR3, the DNA is TGTGCCAGCAGCGAGACTAGCGGGAGTTCCGGGGAGCTGTTTTTT.

The V gene is TRBV6-1, the J gene TRBJ1-5; possible D gene TRBD1, 5 bases. The CDR3 consists of 14 residues. CDR1 is MNHNS and CDR2 is SASEGT in the germline V gene. V was cut by 6 bases and J by 7 bases, with 16 bases left in between. As DNA, the CDR3 is TGTGCCAGCAGGACCGCAGGGTTCGGACAGCCCCAGCATTTT. Translation: CASRTAGFGQPQHF.

The V and J genes are TRBV9 and TRBJ2-2; 10 bases align to TRBD2. With V trimmed by 0 bases and J by 9 bases, 11 bases remained unmatched. The CDR3 is made up of 17 amino acids. Germline V gene data show CDR1 as SGDLS and CDR2 as YYNGEE. The CDR3 sequence: CASSVEGLAGDPRELFF. In DNA, the CDR3 is TGTGCCAGCAGCGTAGAAGGGCTAGCGGGAGATCCCAGGGAGCTGTTTTTT.

The count of this clonotype is one. The V and J genes are TRBV3-1 and TRBJ2-7; D perhaps matches TRBD1 (5 bases). The CDR3 is made up of 16 amino acids. With 0 bases removed from V and 3 bases from J, the gap between germline ends came to 15 bases. Per the germline V gene, CDR1 is LGHDT and CDR2 is YNNKEL (reference sequence). The CDR3 sequence: CASSQDRVRSLYEQYF. Here the CDR3 DNA reads TGTGCCAGCAGCCAAGACAGGGTAAGGTCCCTCTACGAGCAGTACTTC.

This clonotype showed up just a few times. This sequence joins TRBV6-2 or TRBV6-3 and TRBJ2-7, with a weak D call TRBD1 (6 bases). V lost 4 bases and J lost 0, with 10 bases in between. This CDR3 has 14 residues. Germline assignment: CDR1 MNHEY and CDR2 SVGEGT. The DNA of the CDR3 is TGTGCCAGCAGTTTGACAGGTTACTCCTACGAGCAGTACTTC. This sequence encodes CASSLTGYSYEQYF.

This CDR3 is CASSSSTPYQETQYF. For the CDR3, the DNA is TGTGCCAGCAGTTCCTCGACACCGTACCAAGAGACCCAGTACTTC. The chain combines TRBV12-3 or TRBV12-4 with TRBJ2-5; D is undetermined. The CDR3 sequence is 15 residues long. With 4 bases removed from V and 0 bases from J, the gap between germline ends came to 12 bases.

Ten or more counts support this clonotype. V gene TRBV28 combines with J gene TRBJ2-7; D unclear. The germline gives CDR1 MDHEN, CDR2 SYDVKM. The CDR3 has 13 amino acids. Trimming shortened V by 6 bases and J by 7 bases, and 16 bases separated the two germline ends. CDR3 DNA sequence: TGTGCCAGCAGATCCGGACCCCTAGGGGAGCAGTACTTC. Its protein product is CASRSGPLGEQYF.

The chain combines TRBV7-2 with TRBJ2-7; the D is unclear. From germline, CDR1 is SGHTA and CDR2 FQGNSA. The CDR3 runs 14 residues. Trimming removed 6 bases at V and 1 base at J, with 13 bases between. CDR3 nucleotide sequence: TGTGCCAGCAGTCTTTCTCTAGAATCCTACGAGCAGTACTTC. Translated: CASSLSLESYEQYF. The whole variable domain, remainder taken from reference TRBV7-2 and TRBJ2-7, is GAGVSQSPSNKVTEKGKDVELRCDPISGHTALYWYRQSLGQGLEFLIYFQGNSAPDKSGLPSDRFSAERTGGSVSTLTIQRTQQEDSAVYLCASSLSLESYEQYFGPGTRLTVT.

This clonotype came up once. V gene TRBV7-2 combines with J gene TRBJ1-4; 10 bases line up with TRBD1. The CDR3 length is 15 residues. In germline, CDR1 is SGHTA, CDR2 FQGNSA. V lost 4 bases and J lost 8; bases outside the gene matches: 7. The CDR3 DNA sequence: TGTGCCAGCAGCTGGACCGGGACAGGGGAAGAAAAACTGTTTTTT. This translates into CASSWTGTGEEKLFF. Supplemented by reference TRBV7-2 and TRBJ1-4, the full variable domain reads GAGVSQSPSNKVTEKGKDVELRCDPISGHTALYWYRQSLGQGLEFLIYFQGNSAPDKSGLPSDRFSAERTGGSVSTLTIQRTQQEDSAVYLCASSWTGTGEEKLFFGSGTQLSVL.

This clonotype has a count of ten or more. The chain uses TRBV20-1 and TRBJ2-7; D is perhaps TRBD1 or TRBD2 (5 bases each). Germline V lookup: CDR1 DFQATT, CDR2 SNEGSKA (reference sequence). This CDR3 has 15 residues. With 3 bases removed from V and 3 bases from J, the gap between germline ends came to 18 bases. DNA for the CDR3: TGCAGTGCTAGCAGAGAGGGGCAGGAACGCTACGAGCAGTACTTC. It is translated as CSASREGQERYEQYF.

In the case of this clonotype: This clone may be a read error of a much larger clone one base away. The gene calls are TRBV9 and TRBJ2-5; no clear D gene. Per the germline V gene, CDR1 is SGDLS and CDR2 is YYNGEE. The CDR3 contains 13 residues. Written as DNA, the CDR3 is TGTGCCAGCAGCGTAGGGTGGGCAGAGACCCGGTACTTC. Translated: CASSVGWAETRYF.

V gene TRBV29-1 combines with J gene TRBJ2-5; 8 nucleotides agree with TRBD2. This CDR3 is 13 amino acids long. V lost 7 bases to trimming and J lost 5 bases; unmatched junction nucleotides: 9. Germline lookup yields CDR1 SQVTM and CDR2 ANQGSEA. The CDR3 bases are TGCAGCGCTGGCGGACTAGCATGGGAGACCCAGTACTTC. Its translation is CSAGGLAWETQYF.

J is TRBJ2-2 and V is TRBV27; 8 bases are shared with TRBD2. With V trimmed by 4 bases and J by 7 bases, 11 bases remained unmatched. The CDR3 has 16 residues. The germline CDR1 and CDR2 sequences are MNHEY and SMNVEV (reference sequence). CDR3: CASSSPSGSQDGELFF. CDR3 coding DNA: TGTGCCAGCAGTTCCCCTAGCGGGTCCCAGGACGGGGAGCTGTTTTTT.

This clonotype appeared a few times. This chain joins TRBV5-1 and TRBJ1-4, with unresolved D. Trimming left V 4 bases short and J 5 bases short, with 15 bases between. CDR3 length: 15 amino acids. Germline V gene data show CDR1 as SGHRS and CDR2 as YFSETQ. The CDR3 loop is CASSTGVKVNEKLFF. CDR3 DNA: TGCGCCAGCAGCACCGGGGTGAAGGTGAATGAAAAACTGTTTTTT. Combining the CDR3 with reference TRBV5-1 and TRBJ1-4 gives the whole variable domain KAGVTQTPRYLIKTRGQQVTLSCSPISGHRSVSWYQQTPGQGLQFLFEYFSETQRNKGNFPGRFSGRQFSNSRSEMNVSTLELGDSALYLCASSTGVKVNEKLFFGSGTQLSVL.